Below, 27 T cell receptor beta chains from the same sample are listed, as sequenced in a study of T cells after yellow fever vaccination. In TCRdb, the 5' RACE reads were re-called with MiXCR into one record per CDR3 protein. The top ten hold roughly 3% of the sample, which has 300,000 to 400,000 distinct CDR3 sequences, around 13% seen once. This material consisted of CD4+ T cells sorted from PBMCs, taken 15 days after the yellow fever booster vaccination. Source of these receptors: a man younger than 35 who received the YFV17D yellow fever vaccine.

The chain has TRBV6-2 or TRBV6-3 and TRBJ2-3; D gene unclear. The CDR3 covers 14 residues. Germline V gene lookup returns CDR1 MNHEY and CDR2 SVGEGT. Deletions cut 2 bases from V and 6 bases from J, with 12 bases between. The CDR3 DNA reads as TGTGCCAGCAGTTACCTCAAGACTTGGGATACGCAGTATTTT. Its protein product is CASSYLKTWDTQYF.

The chain couples TRBV18 to TRBJ1-4, with D maybe TRBD1 (6 bases). The ends were cut back, 9 bases at V and 5 bases at J, with 13 bases in the middle. CDR1 is KGHSH and CDR2 is LQKENI in the germline V gene. This CDR3 region has 13 residues. For the CDR3, the DNA is TGTGCCAGTTCAAACAGGGACAATGAAAAACTGTTTTTT. Its protein is CASSNRDNEKLFF. Full variable domain (outside the CDR3, taken from reference TRBV18 and TRBJ1-4): NAGVMQNPRHLVRRRGQEARLRCSPMKGHSHVYWYRQLPEEGLKFMVYLQKENIIDESGMPKERFSAEFPKEGPSILRIQQVVRGDSAAYFCASSNRDNEKLFFGSGTQLSVL.

This clonotype was seen at least ten times. The rearrangement links TRBV7-3 to TRBJ1-6; D is undetermined. Germline V gene sequence: CDR1 SGHTA, CDR2 FQGTGA. The V end was cut by 2 bases, the J end by 8 bases, with 7 bases between. The CDR3 is 13 amino acids. In DNA, the CDR3 is TGTGCCAGCAGCTTATATAAAGATTCACCCCTCCACTTT. Its protein is CASSLYKDSPLHF.

This clonotype occurred a few times. The chain has TRBV7-2 and TRBJ2-4; the D is unclear. V was pared by 3 bases and J by 0 bases, with 3 bases between. The CDR3 has 13 amino acids. Germline V gene data show CDR1 as SGHTA and CDR2 as FQGNSA. For the CDR3, the DNA is TGTGCCAGCAGCTTTCTAGCCAAAAACATTCAGTACTTC. The encoded protein is CASSFLAKNIQYF.

In this sample, this clonotype turned up many times. The rearrangement uses TRBV5-1 and TRBJ2-5; D assignment may be TRBD1 or TRBD2 (6 bases each). CDR1 is SGHRS, CDR2 YFSETQ, per germline. Trimming took 4 bases from V and 1 from J, leaving 11 bases between them. The CDR3 sequence is 14 residues long. The CDR3 DNA reads TGCGCCAGCAGCAGGGGGGACCCCCAAGAGACCCAGTACTTC. Translating it yields CASSRGDPQETQYF.

The CDR3 spells CAISVGIGEDGYTF. CDR3 DNA: TGTGCCATCAGTGTAGGGATCGGGGAGGATGGCTACACCTTC. This chain connects TRBV10-3 to TRBJ1-2; no clear D gene. This CDR3 is built from 14 residues. Germline-derived CDR1 and CDR2 are ENHRY and SYGVKD. Trimming removed 4 bases at V and 6 bases at J, with 15 bases between.

This clonotype has more than one count but fewer than ten. The chain recombines TRBV11-2 with TRBJ2-2, with D perhaps TRBD2 (6 bases). V was cut by 8 bases and J by 6 bases, with 13 bases left in between. CDR3 length equals 13 residues. Germline V lookup: CDR1 SGHAT, CDR2 FQNNGV. DNA of the CDR3: TGTGCCAGCGCGGGGCCCTGGGCCGGGGAGCTGTTTTTT. It is translated as CASAGPWAGELFF. The full variable domain, in which reference TRBV11-2 and TRBJ2-2 provide the parts outside the CDR3, is EAGVAQSPRYKIIEKRQSVAFWCNPISGHATLYWYQQILGQGPKLLIQFQNNGVVDDSQLPKDRFSAERLKGVDSTLKIQPAKLEDSAVYLCASAGPWAGELFFGEGSRLTVL.

In this sample, this clonotype turned up a few times. The chain recombines TRBV7-3 with TRBJ1-2, with D possibly TRBD1 on 5 matching bases. Trimming pared 2 bases from V and 7 bases from J, leaving 17 bases between. CDR1 is SGHTA, CDR2 FQGTGA, per germline. The CDR3 runs to 15 residues. CDR3 DNA: TGTGCCAGCAGCTTAGTCCCCAGGGATAACGGTGGCTACACCTTC. It is translated as CASSLVPRDNGGYTF. Together with reference TRBV7-3 and TRBJ1-2, the CDR3 gives the full variable domain: GAGVSQTPSNKVTEKGKYVELRCDPISGHTALYWYRQSLGQGPEFLIYFQGTGAADDSGLPNDRFFAVRPEGSVSTLKIQRTERGDSAVYLCASSLVPRDNGGYTFGSGTRLTVV.

This clonotype was counted a few times. This may arise from a read error, as a much more abundant clone is one base away. The V gene is TRBV9, the J gene TRBJ1-2; TRBD1 matches 7 bases. This CDR3 comprises 13 residues. In germline, CDR1 is SGDLS, CDR2 YYNGEE. For the CDR3, the DNA is TGTGCCGGCAGCGCCGGACAGGACTATGGCTACACCTTC. It encodes CAGSAGQDYGYTF. Full variable domain (outside the CDR3, taken from reference TRBV9 and TRBJ1-2): DSGVTQTPKHLITATGQRVTLRCSPRSGDLSVYWYQQSLDQGLQFLIQYYNGEERAKGNILERFSAQQFPDLHSELNLSSLELGDSALYFCAGSAGQDYGYTFGSGTRLTVV.

There are many counts of this clonotype. The chain joins TRBV28 to TRBJ1-6; no clear D. This CDR3 region has 14 residues. Germline V lookup: CDR1 MDHEN, CDR2 SYDVKM. V shed 11 bases and J shed 6 bases, with 17 bases lying between them. Here the CDR3 DNA reads TGTGCCGGCTGCGATACGGGGAGTAATTCACCCCTCCACTTT. It yields the protein CAGCDTGSNSPLHF.

This clonotype has at least ten counts. This chain joins TRBV24-1 and TRBJ2-5, with TRBD2 matching 9 bases. Germline V CDR1 and CDR2: KGHDR, SFDVKD. The junction had 12 bases not matched to a gene; V was cut back by 3 bases and J by 2 bases. The CDR3 length is 18 residues. The CDR3, as DNA: TGTGCCACCAGTGATACCCTTTCAAGTAGCGGGGGACAAGAGACCCAGTACTTC. It encodes CATSDTLSSSGGQETQYF.

Remarks on this clonotype: It may be a read error: a sequence one base away is much more abundant. V usage is TRBV6-1 and J usage is TRBJ2-3; possible D gene TRBD1, 5 bases. Germline values: CDR1 MNHNS, CDR2 SASEGT. There are 15 residues in the CDR3. With 4 bases removed from V and 10 bases from J, the gap between germline ends came to 21 bases. The CDR3 region has the DNA TGTGCCAGCAGTGGCAAAGGCCAGGGATGGGATGCGCAGTATTTT. Protein sequence: CASSGKGQGWDAQYF.

J is TRBJ2-7 and V is TRBV2, with D maybe TRBD1 (5 bases). Trimming stripped 7 bases from V and 2 bases from J, with 9 bases between. Germline lookup yields CDR1 SNHLY and CDR2 FYNNEI. The CDR3 runs to 12 residues. The CDR3 is CASKMTAYEQYV. The CDR3 DNA reads TGTGCCAGCAAAATGACAGCCTACGAGCAGTACGTC.

The V call is TRBV7-3, the J call TRBJ1-1, with D perhaps matching TRBD1 (6 bases). The CDR3 loop spans 14 amino acids. The germline V gene encodes CDR1 SGHTA and CDR2 FQGTGA. Trimming stripped 3 bases from V and 4 bases from J, with 12 bases between. The CDR3 is CASSLVGGFTEAFF. Written as DNA, the CDR3 is TGTGCCAGCAGCTTGGTGGGGGGCTTCACTGAAGCTTTCTTT. The variable domain in full, with the rest retrieved from reference TRBV7-3 and TRBJ1-1, is GAGVSQTPSNKVTEKGKYVELRCDPISGHTALYWYRQSLGQGPEFLIYFQGTGAADDSGLPNDRFFAVRPEGSVSTLKIQRTERGDSAVYLCASSLVGGFTEAFFGQGTRLTVV.

The chain couples TRBV10-2 to TRBJ1-2; the D is unclear. The germline V gene has CDR1 WSHSY and CDR2 SAAADI. The V end was cut by 1 base, the J end by 5 bases, with 17 bases between. The length of the CDR3 is 16 residues. CDR3 sequence reads: CASSEFGGIPVYGYTF. The CDR3 nucleotides are TGCGCCAGCAGTGAGTTTGGCGGGATCCCCGTGTATGGCTACACCTTC.

This sequence joins TRBV5-1 and TRBJ2-3, with D tentatively TRBD2 (5 bases). The CDR3 has 14 residues. V was clipped by 1 base and J by 2 bases, with 8 bases between them. The germline V gene encodes CDR1 SGHRS and CDR2 YFSETQ. The CDR3 DNA sequence: TGCGCCAGCAGCTTGCGGACTGACACAGATACGCAGTATTTT. It is translated as CASSLRTDTDTQYF.

V usage is TRBV18 and J usage is TRBJ1-1, with D possibly TRBD1 on 5 matching bases. Germline V lookup: CDR1 KGHSH, CDR2 LQKENI. V lost 4 bases, J lost 4 bases, and 10 bases lay in between. This CDR3 contains 13 residues. CDR3 nucleotides: TGTGCCAGCTCACACGGGACGACCACTGAAGCTTTCTTT. Protein sequence: CASSHGTTTEAFF.

The chain joins TRBV12-3 or TRBV12-4 to TRBJ1-2; a possible D gene is TRBD1 (5 bases). V dropped 6 bases and J dropped 4 bases, with 12 bases sitting between them. There are 13 residues in the CDR3. The CDR3 region has the DNA TGTGCCAGCAGAGTTGGGGGTTCCTATGGCTACACCTTC. Translating it yields CASRVGGSYGYTF.

The chain employs TRBV20-1 and TRBJ1-1, with 7 bases aligning to TRBD1. The CDR3 consists of 14 residues. V gave up 5 bases and J gave up 4 bases; unmatched junction bases: 10. Germline CDR1 is DFQATT and CDR2 is SNEGSKA (reference sequence). The CDR3, as DNA: TGCAGTGCTCCCCGGACAGGTTTGCCCACTGAAGCTTTCTTT. As protein: CSAPRTGLPTEAFF.

The table lists this clonotype with a few counts. The chain carries TRBV12-3 or TRBV12-4 and TRBJ2-1; the D call may be TRBD1 or TRBD2 (6 bases each). The CDR3 contains 12 residues. Deletions cut 7 bases from V and 3 bases from J, with 7 bases between. CDR3 sequence reads: CASKGGYNEQFF. DNA for the CDR3: TGTGCCAGCAAGGGGGGCTACAATGAGCAGTTCTTC.

This clonotype was counted a few times. This sequence joins TRBV7-2 and TRBJ2-3, with D tentatively TRBD1 or TRBD2 (5 bases each). Per germline, CDR1 SGHTA and CDR2 FQGNSA. The CDR3 extends over 14 amino acids. V lost 5 bases to trimming and J lost 6 bases, with 15 bases between them. CDR3 amino acids: CASSGQTGPDTQYF. The CDR3 bases are TGTGCCAGCAGCGGTCAAACGGGGCCGGATACGCAGTATTTT.

The CDR3 region is CATSRDRGRGNIQYF. CDR3 bases: TGTGCCACCAGCAGAGATAGGGGCAGAGGGAACATTCAGTACTTC. The V call is TRBV15, the J call TRBJ2-4, with D perhaps matching TRBD1 or TRBD2 (5 bases each). The V end was cut by 0 bases, the J end by 7 bases, with 13 bases between. CDR3 length: 15 residues. Germline V lookup: CDR1 LNHNV, CDR2 YYDKDF (reference sequence).

This clonotype was counted ten times or more. The V gene is TRBV11-3, the J gene TRBJ2-7; D call uncertain. V lost 0 bases and J 8 bases, leaving 8 bases between the germline ends. Germline V lookup: CDR1 SGHNT, CDR2 YENEEA. The CDR3 sequence is 12 residues long. The CDR3 reads CASSLEGEKQYF. CDR3 bases: TGTGCCAGCAGCTTAGAAGGAGAAAAGCAGTACTTC.

This clonotype was counted a few times. The J gene is TRBJ1-6, the V gene TRBV5-1, with D possibly being TRBD1 (5 bases). CDR1 is SGHRS and CDR2 is YFSETQ in the germline V gene. The CDR3 contains 14 residues. Between the trimmed V and J ends, which lost 3 bases and 7 bases, there was a span of 11 bases. CDR3 protein: CASSYQGPNSPLHF. The CDR3 DNA is TGCGCCAGCAGCTACCAGGGCCCGAATTCACCCCTCCACTTT. Full variable domain (outside the CDR3, taken from reference TRBV5-1 and TRBJ1-6): KAGVTQTPRYLIKTRGQQVTLSCSPISGHRSVSWYQQTPGQGLQFLFEYFSETQRNKGNFPGRFSGRQFSNSRSEMNVSTLELGDSALYLCASSYQGPNSPLHFGNGTRLTVT.

In this sample, this clonotype turned up a few times. The V gene is TRBV7-2, the J gene TRBJ1-1; a possible D gene is TRBD1 (6 bases). The CDR3 extends over 18 amino acids. Per the germline V gene, CDR1 is SGHTA and CDR2 is FQGNSA. Between the trimmed V and J ends, which lost 0 bases and 1 base, there was a span of 18 bases. The CDR3 sequence is CASSLAFAGRGRNTEAFF. CDR3 DNA: TGTGCCAGCAGCTTAGCTTTTGCAGGGAGGGGGAGGAACACTGAAGCTTTCTTT.

This clonotype was picked up many times. The chain carries TRBV18 and TRBJ2-2; unclear D gene. The V end was cut by 7 bases, the J end by 3 bases, with 6 bases between. This CDR3 is 12 amino acids long. Germline V gives CDR1 KGHSH, CDR2 LQKENI. CDR3 in amino acids: CASFTYTGELFF. The CDR3 coding sequence is TGTGCCAGCTTCACTTACACCGGGGAGCTGTTTTTT.

This clonotype was picked up a small number of times. The chain carries TRBV29-1 and TRBJ1-2; no firm D call. The ends were cut back, 4 bases at V and 7 bases at J, with 22 bases in the middle. Germline lookup yields CDR1 SQVTM and CDR2 ANQGSEA. The CDR3 runs 15 residues. The CDR3 here is CSVGVVRNPTGGYTF. CDR3 nucleotide sequence: TGCAGCGTTGGGGTGGTAAGGAACCCAACGGGTGGCTACACCTTC. Looking up the rest from reference TRBV29-1 and TRBJ1-2 gives the full variable domain: SAVISQKPSRDICQRGTSLTIQCQVDSQVTMMFWYRQQPGQSLTLIATANQGSEATYESGFVIDKFPISRPNLTFSTLTVSNMSPEDSSIYLCSVGVVRNPTGGYTFGSGTRLTVV.